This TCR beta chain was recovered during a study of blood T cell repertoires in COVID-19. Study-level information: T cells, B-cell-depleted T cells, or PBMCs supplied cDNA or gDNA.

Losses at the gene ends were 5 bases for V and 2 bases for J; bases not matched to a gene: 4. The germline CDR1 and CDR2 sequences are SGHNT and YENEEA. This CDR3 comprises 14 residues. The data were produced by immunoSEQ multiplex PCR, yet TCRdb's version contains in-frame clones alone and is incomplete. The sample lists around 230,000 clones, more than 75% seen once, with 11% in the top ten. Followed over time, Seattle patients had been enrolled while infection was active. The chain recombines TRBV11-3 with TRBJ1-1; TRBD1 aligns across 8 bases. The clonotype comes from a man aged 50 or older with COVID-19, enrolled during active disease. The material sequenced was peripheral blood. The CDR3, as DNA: TGTGCCAGCAGCACGACAGGGGCTAACACTGAAGCTTTCTTT. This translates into CASSTTGANTEAFF.